The subject of this entry is one T cell receptor beta chain. The target antigen is unknown. The data belong to a study of neoadjuvant anti-PD-1 for oral cavity cancer. The table came from immunoSEQ multiplex PCR; TCRdb's copy has only in-frame clones and leaves some out. The sample has roughly 9,300 clones; 66% are singletons. Trimming removed 3 bases from V and 2 bases from J; junction bases left unmatched: 6. The CDR3 contains 16 residues. From germline, CDR1 is SGDLS and CDR2 YYNGEE. Whole-study results and caveats: Higher pretreatment Treg/Th17 ratios tracked higher pretreatment blood clonality. Expansion of preexisting intratumoral clones was suggested to aid response.

The V call is TRBV9, the J call TRBJ2-5, with 11 bases lining up with TRBD2. The sample here was tumor tissue, taken before nivolumab (anti-PD-1) treatment. The receptor comes from a person aged 35-79 years with oral cavity squamous cell carcinoma. The CDR3 loop reads CASSEGTSGGQETQYF. In nucleotides, the CDR3 is TGTGCCAGCAGCGAGGGGACTAGCGGAGGACAAGAGACCCAGTACTTC.